Each of the 30 T cell receptor beta chains below was sequenced from the same sample in a study of blood T cells in healthy people across ages. The authors ran a second PCR of about 6 to 11 cycles using a sample-barcoded 5' primer and a J-beta primer mix. MiXCR, applied by TCRdb to the 5' RACE reads, yields one record per CDR3 protein. Of about 1.5 million distinct CDR3 sequences listed, approximately 43% are singletons. The sample was blood. These receptors were collected from a woman in her late teens or twenties in good health.

The V call is TRBV27, the J call TRBJ2-4, with a weak D call TRBD2 (6 bases). The J call is uncertain, as TRBJ2-7 better fits the DNA end. The CDR3 has 14 amino acids. Germline V gene sequence: CDR1 MNHEY, CDR2 SMNVEV (reference sequence). The CDR3 loop reads CASSFALATYEQYF. The CDR3 nucleotides are TGTGCCAGCAGTTTTGCCCTAGCGACGTACGAGCAGTACTTC.

This clonotype occurred a few times. The chain couples TRBV29-1 to TRBJ1-2, with 8 bases identical to TRBD1. Looked up from germline, CDR1 is SQVTM and CDR2 is ANQGSEA. This CDR3 has 18 residues. V shed 6 bases, J shed 0 bases, and the junction held 18 bases outside the gene matches. CDR3 residues: CSVGGIRTGRSTNYGYTF. For the CDR3, the DNA is TGCAGCGTGGGGGGGATACGGACAGGGCGGAGTACTAACTATGGCTACACCTTC. The complete variable domain, with remaining parts taken from reference TRBV29-1 and TRBJ1-2, reads SAVISQKPSRDICQRGTSLTIQCQVDSQVTMMFWYRQQPGQSLTLIATANQGSEATYESGFVIDKFPISRPNLTFSTLTVSNMSPEDSSIYLCSVGGIRTGRSTNYGYTFGSGTRLTVV.

This clonotype was seen a few times. V usage is TRBV20-1 and J usage is TRBJ1-2; 8 bases fit TRBD1. The germline V gene encodes CDR1 DFQATT and CDR2 SNEGSKA (reference sequence). CDR3 size: 14 residues. V lost 3 bases to trimming and J lost 4 bases; unmatched junction nucleotides: 7. CDR3 protein: CSARQAGGSYGYTF. DNA of the CDR3: TGCAGTGCTAGGCAAGCAGGGGGCAGCTATGGCTACACCTTC.

This rearrangement joins TRBV20-1 to TRBJ2-4; TRBD1 matches at 12 bases. This CDR3 spans 13 amino acids. Trimming at V came to 7 bases and at J to 13 bases, leaving 11 bases not matched to a gene. CDR1 is DFQATT, CDR2 SNEGSKA, per germline (reference sequence). The CDR3, as DNA: TGCAGTGTCCGTACCGGGACAGGGGGCCGACAGTACTTC. It yields the protein CSVRTGTGGRQYF.

The V call is TRBV27, the J call TRBJ1-4, with TRBD1 as a possible D gene (5 bases). Germline assignment: CDR1 MNHEY and CDR2 SMNVEV (reference sequence). V was trimmed by 10 bases and J by 3 bases, leaving 15 bases between them. CDR3 length equals 14 residues. The CDR3 DNA sequence: TGTGCCACCGGGACCTTCGGGGCTAATGAAAAACTGTTTTTT. Its translation: CATGTFGANEKLFF.

The genes are TRBV7-9 and TRBJ1-4; possibly TRBD1 for D (5 bases). This CDR3 has 17 residues. CDR1 SEHNR and CDR2 FQNEAQ come from the germline V gene (reference sequence). The V end was cut by 5 bases, the J end by 1 base, with 17 bases between. This CDR3 reads CASSVGGMGGTNEKLFF. CDR3 DNA sequence: TGTGCCAGCAGCGTTGGAGGCATGGGGGGAACTAATGAAAAACTGTTTTTT.

This clonotype was counted only a few times. V and J are TRBV27 and TRBJ1-2; D possibly corresponds to TRBD1 (5 bases). CDR3 size: 14 residues. Trimming took 3 bases from V and 2 from J, leaving 10 bases between them. Germline V gene data show CDR1 as MNHEY and CDR2 as SMNVEV (reference sequence). Here the CDR3 DNA reads TGTGCCAGCAGTTTCCGGGACCCCAACTATGGCTACACCTTC. Protein sequence: CASSFRDPNYGYTF.

The rearrangement uses TRBV4-1 and TRBJ2-5, with a weak D call TRBD1 (5 bases). The V gene's germline CDR1 is MGHRA and CDR2 YSYEKL. There are 13 residues in the CDR3. V was trimmed by 1 base and J by 5 bases, leaving 8 bases between them. The CDR3: CASSQARVETQYF. In nucleotides, the CDR3 is TGCGCCAGCAGCCAAGCCAGGGTTGAGACCCAGTACTTC.

This clonotype has only a few counts. This chain links TRBV10-3 with TRBJ2-1; the match to TRBD1 covers 7 bases. The CDR3 has 15 residues. Germline loops: CDR1 ENHRY, CDR2 SYGVKD. Germline trimming cut 4 bases from V and 0 bases from J; bases unmatched to any gene: 3. Here the CDR3 DNA reads TGTGCCATCAGTGTGACAGGGTCCTCCTACAATGAGCAGTTCTTC. It yields the protein CAISVTGSSYNEQFF.

The rearrangement joins TRBV11-2 to TRBJ1-2; D is perhaps TRBD1 (6 bases). This CDR3 contains 15 residues. From germline, CDR1 is SGHAT and CDR2 FQNNGV. Trimming removed 6 bases from V and 5 bases from J, with 19 bases in between. CDR3 DNA sequence: TGTGCCAGCAGTGACAGGCCCGCGTCTGGATATGGCTACACCTTC. Its protein product is CASSDRPASGYGYTF. The full variable domain, rest sourced from reference TRBV11-2 and TRBJ1-2, is EAGVAQSPRYKIIEKRQSVAFWCNPISGHATLYWYQQILGQGPKLLIQFQNNGVVDDSQLPKDRFSAERLKGVDSTLKIQPAKLEDSAVYLCASSDRPASGYGYTFGSGTRLTVV.

Written as DNA, the CDR3 is TGTGCCAGCAGCGTAGGTGGGACTTCCAGAGGTAATGAGCAGTTCTTC. As protein: CASSVGGTSRGNEQFF. This rearrangement joins TRBV9 to TRBJ2-1; the D gene is possibly TRBD2 (6 bases). Germline CDR1 reads SGDLS; CDR2 reads YYNGEE. Trimming cost V 0 bases and J 7 bases, with 17 bases left between them. This CDR3 has 16 amino acids.

This clonotype appeared many times. V usage is TRBV12-3 or TRBV12-4 and J usage is TRBJ1-2, with a weak D call TRBD1 (5 bases). This CDR3 has 14 residues. Trimming stripped 2 bases from V and 4 bases from J, with 11 bases between. The CDR3 sequence: CASSLPGRFYGYTF. CDR3 DNA sequence: TGTGCCAGCAGTTTACCAGGGCGGTTCTATGGCTACACCTTC.

This clonotype has a handful of counts. The chain recombines TRBV29-1 with TRBJ2-5; D ambiguous. This CDR3 spans 13 amino acids. Trimming took 1 base from V and 5 from J, leaving 11 bases between them. Germline assignment: CDR1 SQVTM and CDR2 ANQGSEA. For the CDR3, the DNA is TGCAGCGTTGAAGGTCAGCTGGGGGAGACCCAGTACTTC. This translates into CSVEGQLGETQYF.

This clonotype was counted a few times. The rearrangement links TRBV4-3 to TRBJ1-2, with no clear D. With 4 bases removed from V and 0 bases from J, the gap between germline ends came to 12 bases. The length of the CDR3 is 15 residues. Germline V gene sequence: CDR1 LGHNA, CDR2 YSLEER. The CDR3, as DNA: TGCGCCAGCAGCCGTGCGAGGGTCTCTAACTATGGCTACACCTTC. Residues: CASSRARVSNYGYTF.

This clonotype was seen ten or more times. The rearrangement uses TRBV14 and TRBJ2-7; the match to TRBD2 covers 11 bases. The V gene's germline CDR1 is SGHDN and CDR2 FVKESK. The CDR3 spans 15 residues. The V and J ends lost 4 bases and 3 bases, in that order; junction bases with no gene match: 5. As DNA, the CDR3 is TGTGCCAGCAGCCGTACTAGCGGGGGACACTACGAGCAGTACTTC. Its translation: CASSRTSGGHYEQYF.

The chain joins TRBV6-5 to TRBJ1-6; 9 bases match TRBD1. Trimming at V came to 5 bases and at J to 10 bases, leaving 9 bases not matched to a gene. This CDR3 region has 15 residues. Germline lookup yields CDR1 MNHEY and CDR2 SVGAGI. In nucleotides, the CDR3 is TGTGCCAGCAGTGATGGGACAGGGTCTAGATCACCCCTCCACTTT. Amino acid sequence: CASSDGTGSRSPLHF.

The CDR3: CSVGGNSYEQYF. In DNA form, the CDR3 reads TGCAGCGTTGGTGGTAACTCCTACGAGCAGTACTTC. The V gene is TRBV29-1, the J gene TRBJ2-7, with no clear D. The V gene's germline CDR1 is SQVTM and CDR2 ANQGSEA. The CDR3 has 12 residues. Trimming pared 4 bases from V and 0 bases from J, leaving 7 bases between.

The CDR3 loop reads CASSYSSPGYGYTF. Written as DNA, the CDR3 is TGTGCCAGCAGTTACTCGAGTCCGGGGTATGGCTACACCTTC. The rearrangement joins TRBV6-5 to TRBJ1-2; D ambiguous. Trimming took off 0 bases at V and 5 bases at J, with 10 bases between the two ends. The CDR3 has 14 residues. CDR1 and CDR2 from the germline V gene are MNHEY and SVGAGI.

This clonotype turned up a few times. The chain recombines TRBV11-2 with TRBJ2-5; TRBD1 aligns across 9 bases. This CDR3 comprises 15 residues. CDR1 and CDR2 from the germline V gene are SGHAT and FQNNGV. After removal of 5 bases from V and 3 bases from J, the junction contained 7 bases not matched to a gene. The CDR3 reads CASSPPGQGKETQYF. In DNA form, the CDR3 reads TGTGCCAGCAGCCCCCCGGGACAGGGTAAAGAGACCCAGTACTTC.

This clonotype appeared a few times. The chain uses TRBV25-1 and TRBJ2-7; D is perhaps TRBD2 (6 bases). V was pared by 1 base and J by 0 bases, with 16 bases between. Germline V gene lookup returns CDR1 MGHDK and CDR2 SYGVNS. The CDR3 is 17 residues long. CDR3 residues: CASSELSSGASSYEQYF. The CDR3 coding sequence is TGTGCCAGCAGTGAATTGAGTAGCGGCGCCAGCTCCTACGAGCAGTACTTC.

The V call is TRBV24-1, the J call TRBJ2-7; TRBD1 matches 12 bases. CDR1 is KGHDR and CDR2 is SFDVKD in the germline V gene. The ends lost 4 bases at V and 7 bases at J; junction bases unmatched: 10. The CDR3 consists of 16 residues. DNA for the CDR3: TGTGCCACCAGTGAACACGCCGGGACAGGGGGCTATGAGCAGTACTTC. This encodes CATSEHAGTGGYEQYF.

The chain employs TRBV5-1 and TRBJ1-5; D gene uncertain. The CDR3 loop spans 15 amino acids. V dropped 4 bases and J dropped 6 bases, with 17 bases sitting between them. Germline V lookup: CDR1 SGHRS, CDR2 YFSETQ. CDR3 in amino acids: CASSPSVGPGQPQHF. The CDR3 DNA reads TGCGCCAGCAGCCCGTCGGTTGGGCCAGGTCAGCCCCAGCATTTT.

The chain links TRBV12-3 or TRBV12-4 to TRBJ1-4; D perhaps matches TRBD1 (5 bases). CDR3 size: 12 residues. With 1 base removed from V and 12 bases from J, the gap between germline ends came to 9 bases. The CDR3 region has the DNA TGTGCCAGCAGTTTAGTCCAGGGCCAACTGTTTTTT. Its translation is CASSLVQGQLFF.

The genes are TRBV6-6 and TRBJ2-7; a weak D match, TRBD2 (5 bases). The CDR3 sequence is 16 residues long. Trimming pared 5 bases from V and 4 bases from J, leaving 21 bases between. Germline V gene data show CDR1 as MNHNY and CDR2 as SVGAGI (reference sequence). The CDR3 is CASSSQRVYLGYEQYF. The DNA for the CDR3 is TGTGCCAGCAGTAGTCAGAGGGTCTACCTTGGATACGAGCAGTACTTC.

This chain links TRBV6-5 with TRBJ1-1; possible D gene TRBD1, 5 bases. Germline lookup yields CDR1 MNHEY and CDR2 SVGAGI. The germline V and J ends were trimmed by 0 bases and 3 bases, with 8 bases remaining between them. This CDR3 is 14 amino acids long. CDR3 sequence: CASSYSSRDTEAFF. The DNA of the CDR3 is TGTGCCAGCAGTTACTCGTCCAGGGACACTGAAGCTTTCTTT.

The CDR3 nucleotides read TGTGCCAGCAGCTTAAACCTAGCGGGAGGTCGCACAGATACGCAGTATTTT. It yields the protein CASSLNLAGGRTDTQYF. The rearrangement uses TRBV7-2 and TRBJ2-3; 11 bases are shared with TRBD2. Per germline, CDR1 SGHTA and CDR2 FQGNSA. This CDR3 region has 17 residues. Trimming cost V 2 bases and J 1 base; bases outside gene matches: 5.

This clonotype was seen a few times. This chain connects TRBV12-3 or TRBV12-4 to TRBJ2-6, with D maybe TRBD1 (6 bases). This CDR3 is built from 20 residues. Trimming removed 0 bases at V and 4 bases at J, with 22 bases between. DNA for the CDR3: TGTGCCAGCAGTTTAGCGGTAGGGGGATACCCCATTGAGGGGGCCAACGTCCTGACTTTC. This codes for CASSLAVGGYPIEGANVLTF.

The chain links TRBV6-2 or TRBV6-3 to TRBJ1-5; D is unclear. Germline V lookup: CDR1 MNHEY, CDR2 SVGEGT. Trimming took 4 bases from V and 2 from J, leaving 15 bases between them. There are 16 residues in the CDR3. For the CDR3, the DNA is TGTGCCAGCAGTTTCGGATCGCTTTCGGGCAATCAGCCCCAGCATTTT. Protein sequence: CASSFGSLSGNQPQHF.

This clonotype appeared many times. The V and J genes are TRBV29-1 and TRBJ2-1, with D possibly TRBD2 on 6 matching bases. CDR1 and CDR2 (germline): SQVTM, ANQGSEA. The CDR3 length is 14 residues. Trimming pared 6 bases from V and 4 bases from J, leaving 16 bases between. CDR3 nucleotide sequence: TGCAGCGTATCCGGGACTCGTACTTACAATGAGCAGTTCTTC. As protein: CSVSGTRTYNEQFF.

The CDR3 DNA is TGTGCCAGCAGCCGGCAGTCGATAGCCAAAAACATTCAGTACTTC. Its translation: CASSRQSIAKNIQYF. The chain combines TRBV3-1 with TRBJ2-4; no clear D gene. V lost 4 bases to trimming and J lost 0 bases, with 10 bases between them. Per the germline V gene, CDR1 is LGHDT and CDR2 is YNNKEL (reference sequence). This CDR3 is built from 15 residues. Variable domain in full (rest from reference TRBV3-1 and TRBJ2-4): DTAVSQTPKYLVTQMGNDKSIKCEQNLGHDTMYWYKQDSKKFLKIMFSYNNKELIINETVPNRFSPKSPDKAHLNLHINSLELGDSAVYFCASSRQSIAKNIQYFGAGTRLSVL.